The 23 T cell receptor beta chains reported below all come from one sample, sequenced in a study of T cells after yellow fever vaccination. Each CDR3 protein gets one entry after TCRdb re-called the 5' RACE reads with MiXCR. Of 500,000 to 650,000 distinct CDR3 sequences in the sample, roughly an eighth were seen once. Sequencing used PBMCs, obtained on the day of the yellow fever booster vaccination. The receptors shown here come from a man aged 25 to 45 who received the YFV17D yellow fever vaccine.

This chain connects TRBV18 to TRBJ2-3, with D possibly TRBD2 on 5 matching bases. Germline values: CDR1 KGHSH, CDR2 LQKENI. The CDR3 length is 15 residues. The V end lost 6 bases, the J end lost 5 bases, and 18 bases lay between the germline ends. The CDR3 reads CASSLGGLSEDTQYF. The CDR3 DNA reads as TGTGCCAGCTCCCTAGGAGGTCTTTCGGAAGATACGCAGTATTTT.

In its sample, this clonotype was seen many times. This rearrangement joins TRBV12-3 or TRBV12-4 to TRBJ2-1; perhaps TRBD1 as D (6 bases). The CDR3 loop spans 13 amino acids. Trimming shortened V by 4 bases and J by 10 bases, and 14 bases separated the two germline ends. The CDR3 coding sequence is TGTGCCAGCAGTTCTCTCACAGGGAGCGAGCAGTTCTTC. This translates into CASSSLTGSEQFF.

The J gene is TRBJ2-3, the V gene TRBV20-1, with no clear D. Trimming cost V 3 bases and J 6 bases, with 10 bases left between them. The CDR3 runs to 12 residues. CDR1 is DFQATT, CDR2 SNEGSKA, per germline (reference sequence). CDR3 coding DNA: TGCAGTGCTAGCCCGGTGGCTGATACGCAGTATTTT. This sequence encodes CSASPVADTQYF.

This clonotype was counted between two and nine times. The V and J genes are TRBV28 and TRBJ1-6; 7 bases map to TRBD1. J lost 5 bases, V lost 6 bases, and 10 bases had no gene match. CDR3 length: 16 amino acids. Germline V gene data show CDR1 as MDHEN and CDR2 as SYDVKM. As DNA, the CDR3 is TGTGCCAGCAGACTTAGAGCCGGGACAGATAATTCACCCCTCCACTTT. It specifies CASRLRAGTDNSPLHF.

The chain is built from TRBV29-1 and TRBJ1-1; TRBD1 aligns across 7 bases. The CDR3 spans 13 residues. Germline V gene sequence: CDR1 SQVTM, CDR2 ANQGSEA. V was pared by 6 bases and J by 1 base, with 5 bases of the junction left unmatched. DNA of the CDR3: TGCAGCGTCTCGGGACAGCCGAACACTGAAGCTTTCTTT. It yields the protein CSVSGQPNTEAFF.

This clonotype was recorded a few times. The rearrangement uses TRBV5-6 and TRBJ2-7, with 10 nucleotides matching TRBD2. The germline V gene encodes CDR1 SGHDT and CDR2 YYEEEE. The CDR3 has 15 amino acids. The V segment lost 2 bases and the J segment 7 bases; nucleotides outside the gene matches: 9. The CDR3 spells CASSLLVAGGTEQYF. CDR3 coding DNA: TGTGCCAGCAGCTTATTAGTAGCGGGAGGAACTGAGCAGTACTTC.

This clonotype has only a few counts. The CDR3 loop reads CSATVQGRNYGYTF. The CDR3 bases are TGCAGTGCTACGGTCCAGGGTAGAAACTATGGCTACACCTTC. This rearrangement joins TRBV20-1 to TRBJ1-2, with D perhaps TRBD1 (5 bases). CDR1 is DFQATT, CDR2 SNEGSKA, per germline (reference sequence). V lost 4 bases to trimming and J lost 2 bases, with 14 bases between them. The CDR3 contains 14 residues.

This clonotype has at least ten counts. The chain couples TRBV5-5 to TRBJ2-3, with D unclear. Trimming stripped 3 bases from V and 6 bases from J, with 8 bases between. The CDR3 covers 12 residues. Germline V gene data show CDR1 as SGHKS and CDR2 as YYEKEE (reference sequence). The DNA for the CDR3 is TGTGCCAGCAGCTCCCCCAAGGATACGCAGTATTTT. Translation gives CASSSPKDTQYF.

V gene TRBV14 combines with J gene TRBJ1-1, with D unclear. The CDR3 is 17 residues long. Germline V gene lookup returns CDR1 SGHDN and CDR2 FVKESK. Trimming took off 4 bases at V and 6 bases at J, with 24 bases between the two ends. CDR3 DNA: TGTGCCAGCAGCCCTTTTAACCCGCTCACTCGGGAAGCTGAAGCTTTCTTT. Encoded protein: CASSPFNPLTREAEAFF.

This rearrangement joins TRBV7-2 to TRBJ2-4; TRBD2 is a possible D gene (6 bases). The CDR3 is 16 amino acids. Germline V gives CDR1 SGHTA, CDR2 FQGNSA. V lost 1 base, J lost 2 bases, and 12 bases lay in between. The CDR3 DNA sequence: TGTGCCAGCAGCTTAGTGTTCGGGGGAACCAAAAACATTCAGTACTTC. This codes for CASSLVFGGTKNIQYF.

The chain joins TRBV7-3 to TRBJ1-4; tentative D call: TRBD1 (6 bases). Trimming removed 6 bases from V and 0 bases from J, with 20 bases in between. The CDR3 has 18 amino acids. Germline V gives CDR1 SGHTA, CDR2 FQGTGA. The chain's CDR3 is CASRPPPQGRATNEKLFF. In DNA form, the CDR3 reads TGTGCCAGCAGGCCTCCCCCGCAGGGGAGGGCAACTAATGAAAAACTGTTTTTT.

In nucleotides, the CDR3 is TGTGCCAGCAGTCCACAGGTATACGAGCAGTACTTC. This translates into CASSPQVYEQYF. The gene calls are TRBV12-3 or TRBV12-4 and TRBJ2-7; a possible D gene is TRBD1 (5 bases). V was pared by 5 bases and J by 4 bases, with 9 bases between. CDR3 length equals 12 residues.

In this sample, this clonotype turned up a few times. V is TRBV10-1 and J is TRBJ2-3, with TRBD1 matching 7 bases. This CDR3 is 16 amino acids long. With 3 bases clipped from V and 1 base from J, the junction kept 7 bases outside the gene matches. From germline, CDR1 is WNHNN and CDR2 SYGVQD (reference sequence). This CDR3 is CASSDSGGYGTDTQYF. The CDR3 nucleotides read TGCGCCAGCAGTGACTCAGGGGGATACGGCACAGATACGCAGTATTTT.

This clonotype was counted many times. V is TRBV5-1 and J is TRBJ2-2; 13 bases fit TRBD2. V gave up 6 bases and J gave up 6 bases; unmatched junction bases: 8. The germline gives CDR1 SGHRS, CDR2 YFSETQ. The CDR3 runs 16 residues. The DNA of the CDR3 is TGCGCCAGCACCCGAGGCGGACTAGCGGGAGCCGGGGAGCTGTTTTTT. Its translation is CASTRGGLAGAGELFF.

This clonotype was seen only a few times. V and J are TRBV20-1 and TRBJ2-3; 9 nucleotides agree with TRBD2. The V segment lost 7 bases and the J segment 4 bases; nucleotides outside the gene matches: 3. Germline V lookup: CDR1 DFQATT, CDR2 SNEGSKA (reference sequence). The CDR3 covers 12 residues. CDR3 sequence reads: CSGGRVADTQYF. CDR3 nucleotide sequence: TGCAGTGGCGGGAGGGTTGCAGATACGCAGTATTTT.

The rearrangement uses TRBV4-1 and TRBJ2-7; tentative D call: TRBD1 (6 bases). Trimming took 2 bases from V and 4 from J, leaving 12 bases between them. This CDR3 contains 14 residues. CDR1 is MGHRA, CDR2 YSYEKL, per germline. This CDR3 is CASSQQTGWYEQYF. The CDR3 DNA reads TGCGCCAGCAGCCAACAAACAGGGTGGTACGAGCAGTACTTC.

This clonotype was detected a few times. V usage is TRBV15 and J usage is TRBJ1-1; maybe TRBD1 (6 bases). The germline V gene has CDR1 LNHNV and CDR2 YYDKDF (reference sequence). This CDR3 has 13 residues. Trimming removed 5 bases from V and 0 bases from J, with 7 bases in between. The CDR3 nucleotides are TGTGCCACCAGCGGACAGCTGAACACTGAAGCTTTCTTT. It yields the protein CATSGQLNTEAFF.

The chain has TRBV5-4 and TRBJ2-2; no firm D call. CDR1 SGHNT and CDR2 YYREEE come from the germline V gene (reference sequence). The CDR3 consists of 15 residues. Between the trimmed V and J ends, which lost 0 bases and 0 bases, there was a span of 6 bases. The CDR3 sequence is CASSLAPANTGELFF. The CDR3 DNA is TGTGCCAGCAGCTTGGCGCCGGCGAACACCGGGGAGCTGTTTTTT. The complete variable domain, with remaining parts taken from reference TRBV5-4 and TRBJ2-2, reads ETGVTQSPTHLIKTRGQQVTLRCSSQSGHNTVSWYQQALGQGPQFIFQYYREEENGRGNFPPRFSGLQFPNYSSELNVNALELDDSALYLCASSLAPANTGELFFGEGSRLTVL.

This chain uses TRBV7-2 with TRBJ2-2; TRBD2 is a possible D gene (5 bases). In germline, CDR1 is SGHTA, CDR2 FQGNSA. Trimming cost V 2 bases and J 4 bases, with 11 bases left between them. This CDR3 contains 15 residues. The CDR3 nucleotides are TGTGCCAGCAGCTTATTCTTGGGGAGCACCGGGGAGCTGTTTTTT. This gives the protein CASSLFLGSTGELFF.

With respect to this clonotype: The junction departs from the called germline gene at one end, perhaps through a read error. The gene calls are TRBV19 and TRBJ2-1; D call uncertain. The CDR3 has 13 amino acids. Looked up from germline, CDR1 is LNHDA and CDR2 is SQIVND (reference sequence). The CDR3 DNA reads TGTACCAGTAGTATCAACAATTACAATGAGCAGTTCTTC. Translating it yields CTSSINNYNEQFF.

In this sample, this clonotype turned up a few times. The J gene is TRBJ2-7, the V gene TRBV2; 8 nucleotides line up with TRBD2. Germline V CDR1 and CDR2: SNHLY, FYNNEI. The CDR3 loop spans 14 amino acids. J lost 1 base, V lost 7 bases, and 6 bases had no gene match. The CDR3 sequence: CASTKTSESYEQYF. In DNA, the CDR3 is TGTGCCAGCACCAAGACTAGCGAGTCCTACGAGCAGTACTTC.

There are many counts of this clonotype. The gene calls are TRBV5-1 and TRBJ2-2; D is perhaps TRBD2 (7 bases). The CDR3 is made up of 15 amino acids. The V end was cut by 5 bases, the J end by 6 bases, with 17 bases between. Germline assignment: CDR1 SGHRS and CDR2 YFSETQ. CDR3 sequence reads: CASSASGGLAGELFF. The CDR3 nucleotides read TGCGCCAGCAGTGCCTCGGGGGGCCTGGCCGGGGAGCTGTTTTTT.

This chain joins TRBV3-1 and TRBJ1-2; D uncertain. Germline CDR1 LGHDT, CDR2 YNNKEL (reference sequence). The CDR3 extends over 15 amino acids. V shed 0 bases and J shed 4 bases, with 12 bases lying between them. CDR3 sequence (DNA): TGTGCCAGCAGCCAAGATCCAACAGACCGCTATGGCTACACCTTC. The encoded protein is CASSQDPTDRYGYTF. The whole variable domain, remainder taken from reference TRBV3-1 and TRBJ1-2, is DTAVSQTPKYLVTQMGNDKSIKCEQNLGHDTMYWYKQDSKKFLKIMFSYNNKELIINETVPNRFSPKSPDKAHLNLHINSLELGDSAVYFCASSQDPTDRYGYTFGSGTRLTVV.